This T cell receptor beta chain came from a study of blood T cell repertoires in COVID-19. Study-wide background: Specimens from acute and convalescent COVID-19 originated in the United States, Italy and Spain. T cells, B-cell-depleted T cells, or PBMCs provided the cDNA or gDNA that served as material.

Trimming cost V 0 bases and J 2 bases; bases outside gene matches: 5. The germline CDR1 and CDR2 sequences are MNHEY and SVGAGI. This CDR3 has 16 residues. Per the original data handling: By means of reference gene primer amplification, nucleated cell counts were estimated. This table comes from immunoSEQ multiplex PCR, and its TCRdb copy is limited to in-frame clones, with some not included. V and J calls and clone size are as listed in that table; D and trimming were resolved from the DNA. The sample yields around 110,000 clones, 60% to 85% seen once. The chain combines TRBV6-5 with TRBJ2-5; 8 bases are shared with TRBD1. This TCR derives from a man aged 70 or older with acute or convalescent COVID-19. Specimen: peripheral blood. CDR3: CASSYSLTGGQETQYF. The DNA of the CDR3 is TGTGCCAGCAGTTACTCCCTCACAGGGGGGCAAGAGACCCAGTACTTC.